Given below is one T cell receptor beta chain in context. CDR3 size: 14 residues. The V gene's germline CDR1 is MDHEN and CDR2 SYDVKM. V lost 2 bases and J 10 bases, leaving 15 bases between the germline ends. Sequencing was performed with immunoSEQ multiplex PCR; in TCRdb, only in-frame clones are kept and a portion is missing. Among 77,000 or so clones, about nine tenths were seen once, and the ten largest hold over 0.75%. This record comes from a study of OX40 agonist ivuxolimab in advanced cancers. Study overall: Dosing consisted of intravenous ivuxolimab at 0.01 to 10 mg/kg every 2 weeks. Previous treatment with anti-PD-1, anti-PD-L1 or anti-CTLA-4 therapy was allowed; 40% had received some.

The TCR comes from an adult with an advanced solid tumor such as melanoma, head and neck, liver or kidney cancer. This chain links TRBV28 with TRBJ2-1; D perhaps matches TRBD2 (7 bases). The sample was CD4+ or CD8+ T cells sorted from blood, taken in a trial of the OX40 agonist ivuxolimab. The CDR3 here is CASSLGGGAGEQFF. CDR3 DNA: TGTGCCAGCAGTTTAGGTGGGGGGGCCGGAGAGCAGTTCTTC.